The following is a TCR beta chain sequence with its context. Its specificity is not known. Germline V gene data show CDR1 as SSHAT and CDR2 as FNYEAQ (reference sequence). The germline V and J ends were trimmed by 0 bases and 1 base, with 3 bases remaining between them. The CDR3 loop spans 13 amino acids. The data were obtained in a study of T cells in localized non-small cell lung cancer. Regarding the study as a whole: An association was observed between higher blood T cell density and longer overall survival. T cell clonality was highest in uninvolved adjacent lung, above tumor. Analysis by sequencing included only one tumor region, so heterogeneity remains possible. Median approximately 61 top-100 tumor clones were shared with paired adjacent lung.

TCRdb's copy holds only in-frame clones and misses some; the assay was immunoSEQ multiplex PCR. This repertoire shows roughly 30,000 clones, about 91% found once; its top ten account for roughly 31%. The specimen comprised peripheral blood, sampled before any cancer treatment. The clonotype was recovered from a female donor of 60 years or more with stage I lung adenocarcinoma. This rearrangement joins TRBV7-7 to TRBJ1-1, with D uncertain. The CDR3 sequence is CASSLATNTEAFF. In DNA, the CDR3 is TGTGCCAGCAGCTTAGCCACGAACACTGAAGCTTTCTTT. The variable domain in full, with the rest retrieved from reference TRBV7-7 and TRBJ1-1, is GAGVSQSPRYKVTKRGQDVTLRCDPISSHATLYWYQQALGQGPEFLTYFNYEAQPDKSGLPSDRFSAERPEGSISTLTIQRTEQRDSAMYRCASSLATNTEAFFGQGTRLTVV.